This is a list of T cell receptor beta chains from one sample in a study of cytomegalovirus exposure and HLA in healthy donors. Using immunoSEQ multiplex PCR, the repertoire was profiled, and TCRdb retains in-frame clones only, with some absent. The table lists under 200,000 clones, approximately 80% of them singletons, with about 4% in the top ten. The specimen was PBMCs. The receptors shown here come from a man between 25 and 39 years old in good health and CMV-seropositive. CDR3s include the opening cysteine and the closing phenylalanine or tryptophan. The D gene is left open where the match is weak. Size is omitted from some rows. Given values are once, few, many or a class for expanded clones.

TRBD2	-	TRBJ2-7	TRBV4-2	CASSQELASPYEQYF	TGTGCCAGCAGCCAAGAACTAGCGTCCCCCTACGAGCAGTACTTC
-	-	TRBJ2-6	TRBV15	CATSRDRVAGANVLTF	TGTGCCACCAGCAGAGATCGGGTAGCTGGGGCCAACGTCCTGACTTTC
TRBD1	-	TRBJ1-1	TRBV4-2	CASAKTGWGTEAFF	TGTGCCAGCGCCAAGACAGGGTGGGGCACTGAAGCTTTCTTT
TRBD1	-	TRBJ1-1	TRBV2	CASSEDRETEAFF	TGTGCCAGCAGTGAGGACAGGGAGACTGAAGCTTTCTTT
TRBD1	-	TRBJ1-1	TRBV5-1	CASSPGGNTEAFF	TGCGCCAGCAGCCCAGGGGGGAACACTGAAGCTTTCTTT
-	-	TRBJ2-3	TRBV5-1	CASSLATDYTQYF	TGCGCCAGCAGCTTGGCCACAGATTATACGCAGTATTTT
TRBD1	once	TRBJ2-1	TRBV30	CAWEPGTGSYNEQFF	TGTGCCTGGGAACCGGGGACAGGGTCCTACAATGAGCAGTTCTTC
-	-	TRBJ1-4	TRBV5-6	CASSLYGYKNEKLFF	TGTGCCAGCAGCTTGTACGGGTATAAGAATGAAAAACTGTTTTTT
TRBD1	-	TRBJ1-4	TRBV2	CASSRDRLTRNEKLFF	TGTGCCAGCAGTCGGGACAGGCTAACCCGTAATGAAAAACTGTTTTTT
-	-	TRBJ1-1	TRBV2	CASDSQGNTEAFF	TGTGCCAGCGATAGTCAGGGGAACACTGAAGCTTTCTTT
TRBD1	-	TRBJ2-7	TRBV29-1	CSAVTGLEAEQYF	TGCAGCGCCGTGACAGGGCTAGAGGCCGAGCAGTACTTC
-	-	TRBJ1-4	TRBV7-2	CASSLGGEGWEKLFF	TGTGCCAGCAGCTTAGGCGGGGAGGGTTGGGAAAAACTGTTTTTT
-	-	TRBJ2-1	TRBV5-1	CASSLYGHEQFF	TGCGCCAGCAGCTTGTATGGGCACGAGCAGTTCTTC
TRBD2	few	TRBJ2-5	TRBV2	CASCLESGGEETQYF	TGTGCCAGCTGCCTGGAAAGCGGGGGGGAAGAGACCCAGTACTTC
-	-	TRBJ1-1	TRBV5-1	CASSLDRAGEAFF	TGCGCCAGCAGCTTGGACAGGGCGGGTGAAGCTTTCTTT
TRBD1	-	TRBJ2-5	TRBV25-1	CASSEYKGVAGGQETQYF	TGTGCCAGCAGTGAATATAAAGGGGTAGCAGGGGGCCAAGAGACCCAGTACTTC
-	-	TRBJ2-5	TRBV15	CAVGQASGETQYF	TGTGCCGTAGGACAGGCCAGCGGGGAGACCCAGTACTTC
TRBD1	few	TRBJ1-5	TRBV6-1	CASRQGQLLPQHF	TGTGCCAGCAGACAGGGACAGCTGTTGCCCCAGCATTTT
-	-	TRBJ1-4	TRBV27	CASRRTGPTNEKLFF	TGTGCCAGCAGAAGAACAGGGCCAACTAATGAAAAACTGTTTTTT
TRBD2	-	TRBJ2-7	TRBV2	CASRSSLAGEAEQYF	TGTGCCAGCAGATCTTCTCTAGCGGGGGAGGCCGAGCAGTACTTC
-	once	TRBJ1-1	TRBV25-1	CASSEYILGAEAFF	TGTGCCAGCAGTGAATATATTTTAGGGGCTGAAGCTTTCTTT
TRBD1	-	TRBJ2-3	TRBV10-2	CAGAGQAADTQYF	TGCGCCGGCGCTGGACAGGCGGCAGATACGCAGTATTTT
TRBD1	-	TRBJ2-3	TRBV27	CASSPGTGGLPGADTQYF	TGTGCCAGCAGTCCAGGGACAGGGGGGCTCCCTGGGGCAGATACGCAGTATTTT
-	few	TRBJ1-2	TRBV6-5	CASSPPGHFNYGYTF	TGTGCCAGCAGTCCTCCGGGACATTTTAACTATGGCTACACCTTC
-	few	TRBJ1-6	TRBV15	CATSRDFRIWGLNNSPLHF	TGTGCCACCAGCAGAGACTTTCGTATCTGGGGCCTCAATAATTCACCCCTCCACTTT
TRBD1	once	TRBJ2-7	TRBV5-4	CASSLAGRGSYEQYF	TGTGCCAGCAGCTTGGCGGGCAGGGGGTCCTACGAGCAGTACTTC
-	-	TRBJ2-1	TRBV19	CASSIGLFSYNEQFF	TGTGCCAGTAGTATAGGTCTGTTCTCCTACAATGAGCAGTTCTTC
-	-	TRBJ1-5	TRBV28	CASTEGTSNQPQHF	TGTGCCAGCACAGAGGGCACTAGCAATCAGCCCCAGCATTTT
TRBD2	-	TRBJ2-7	TRBV11-2	CASSLGFSGGADHEQYF	TGTGCCAGCAGCTTAGGTTTTAGCGGGGGGGCAGACCACGAGCAGTACTTC
-	-	TRBJ1-4	TRBV2	CASSEVTAPSVNEKLFF	TGTGCCAGCAGTGAGGTCACAGCCCCTTCAGTTAATGAAAAACTGTTTTTT
-	-	TRBJ1-1	TRBV9	CASSVAPDTEAFF	TGTGCCAGCAGCGTAGCCCCTGACACTGAAGCTTTCTTT
-	-	TRBJ2-3	TRBV28	CASSHRTDHYDDTQYF	TGTGCCAGCAGTCACCGGACTGATCATTATGACGATACGCAGTATTTT
TRBD1	-	TRBJ1-1	TRBV28	CASSFRTGEKAFF	TGTGCCAGCAGTTTTAGGACAGGGGAGAAAGCTTTCTTT
TRBD1	-	TRBJ2-7	TRBV4-1	CASSPGTGNYEQYF	TGCGCCAGCAGCCCCGGGACAGGGAACTACGAGCAGTACTTC
TRBD1	-	TRBJ1-3	TRBV10-2	CASSESFAGTDTIYF	TGCGCCAGCAGTGAGTCGTTTGCCGGGACAGACACCATATATTTT
TRBD1	-	TRBJ1-5	TRBV5-1	CASSAGTGGSQPQHF	TGCGCCAGCAGCGCCGGGACAGGGGGGTCTCAGCCCCAGCATTTT
TRBD2	once	TRBJ2-1	TRBV4-3	CASSPRLAGANNEQFF	TGCGCCAGCAGCCCCCGACTAGCGGGGGCAAACAATGAGCAGTTCTTC
TRBD1	-	TRBJ2-5	TRBV28	CASSSGQGGWETQYF	TGTGCCAGCAGTTCCGGACAGGGAGGTTGGGAGACCCAGTACTTC
-	-	TRBJ2-2	TRBV13	CASSSAEGPGELFF	TGTGCCAGCAGCTCGGCGGAGGGTCCCGGGGAGCTGTTTTTT
TRBD1	-	TRBJ2-2	TRBV11-3	CASSLEGQGAGGELFF	TGTGCCAGCAGCTTAGAAGGACAGGGGGCCGGCGGGGAGCTGTTTTTT
TRBD2	-	TRBJ2-1	TRBV7-3	CASSPSGGDNEQFF	TGTGCCAGCAGCCCCAGCGGGGGGGACAATGAGCAGTTCTTC
TRBD2	once	TRBJ2-5	TRBV28	CASSETSGNGETQYF	TGTGCCAGCAGTGAGACTAGCGGGAACGGAGAGACCCAGTACTTC
TRBD1	-	TRBJ1-5	TRBV2	CASSPGQNQPQHF	TGTGCCAGCTCTCCGGGACAGAATCAGCCCCAGCATTTT
TRBD1	-	TRBJ2-7	TRBV7-9	CASSSSDRGTYEQYF	TGTGCCAGCAGCTCATCGGACAGGGGGACCTACGAGCAGTACTTC
-	-	TRBJ1-1	TRBV7-9	CASSPDSPEAFF	TGTGCCAGCAGCCCGGACTCCCCTGAAGCTTTCTTT
TRBD1	-	TRBJ1-2	TRBV28	CASSSSTGIYGYTF	TGTGCCAGCAGTTCCTCGACAGGGATTTATGGCTACACCTTC
-	-	TRBJ2-5	TRBV4-1	CASSPEGDGETQYF	TGCGCCAGCAGCCCCGAAGGAGACGGGGAGACCCAGTACTTC
-	-	TRBJ1-1	TRBV5-1	CASSLDMNTEAFF	TGCGCCAGCAGCTTGGACATGAACACTGAAGCTTTCTTT
TRBD1	-	TRBJ2-7	TRBV7-6	CASSARTGPYEQYF	TGTGCCAGCAGCGCCAGGACAGGGCCCTACGAGCAGTACTTC
TRBD1	-	TRBJ2-5	TRBV6-5	CASRRTGGIETQYF	TGTGCCAGCAGAAGGACAGGGGGCATAGAGACCCAGTACTTC
TRBD2	few	TRBJ2-5	TRBV9	CASSPPGLADPTTQYF	TGTGCCAGCAGCCCTCCGGGACTAGCGGATCCAACTACCCAGTACTTC